Listed here are 9 T cell receptor beta chains from one sample, sequenced in a study of cytomegalovirus exposure and HLA in healthy donors. Clones were read by immunoSEQ multiplex PCR, and TCRdb kept only the in-frame ones, dropping some. This sample yields 90,000 to 110,000 clones, of which more than 85% are seen a single time; about 4% belongs to the top ten. The specimen was PBMCs. Source of these receptors: a woman aged 18-35 years in good health and CMV-seropositive.

This clone was detected many times. The J gene is TRBJ2-7, the V gene TRBV5-3; D remains ambiguous. TRBV5-3 is an ORF, with its function uncertain. This CDR3 is built from 13 residues. V gave up 0 bases and J gave up 6 bases, with 10 bases separating them. The CDR3 DNA reads TGTGCCAGAAGCTTGGTTGGAGAATGCGAGCAGTACTTC. Translation: CARSLVGECEQYF.

A single count supports this clone. The gene calls are TRBV7-6 and TRBJ1-1, with D unclear. The CDR3 loop spans 12 amino acids. Trimming removed 6 bases at V and 1 base at J, with 6 bases between. Germline CDR1 reads SGHVS; CDR2 reads FNYEAQ. In nucleotides, the CDR3 is TGTGCCAGCAGTCAGGCGAACACTGAAGCTTTCTTT. It translates to CASSQANTEAFF.

V is TRBV28 and J is TRBJ2-4; 9 positions agree with TRBD1. The CDR3 spans 16 residues. Trimming took 4 bases from V and 4 from J; bases not matched to a gene: 8. The germline V gene has CDR1 MDHEN and CDR2 SYDVKM. CDR3 DNA: TGTGCCAGCAGTTCGCTAGGGACAGGGCGGAAAAACATTCAGTACTTC. Protein product: CASSSLGTGRKNIQYF.

V and J are TRBV5-6 and TRBJ2-7, with 7 bases that match TRBD1. This CDR3 region has 14 residues. Germline-derived CDR1 and CDR2 are SGHDT and YYEEEE. The V gene end was trimmed by 4 bases and the J gene end by 6 bases; junction bases not matched to a gene: 10. CDR3 loop: CASSRSGTAREQYF. The CDR3 nucleotides are TGTGCCAGCAGCCGCTCTGGGACAGCTCGCGAGCAGTACTTC.

The chain uses TRBV7-6 and TRBJ1-1; 9 nucleotides match TRBD1. V trimming: 2 bases; J trimming: 4 bases; junction bases outside the gene matches: 8. Per the germline V gene, CDR1 is SGHVS and CDR2 is FNYEAQ. The CDR3 is 16 residues long. This chain's CDR3 is CASSLTPGQGITEAFF. The CDR3 nucleotides read TGTGCCAGCAGCTTAACCCCTGGACAGGGGATCACTGAAGCTTTCTTT.

The sample holds a few counts of this clone. This sample also contains other DNA sequences that code for the same CDR3. The J gene is TRBJ2-1, the V gene TRBV20-1; D is uncertain. There are 11 residues in the CDR3. Germline-derived CDR1 and CDR2 are DFQATT and SNEGSKA (reference sequence). Trimming cost V 5 bases and J 3 bases, with 5 bases left between them. Written as DNA, the CDR3 is TGCAGTGCTCATAGCTACAATGAGCAGTTCTTC. Residues: CSAHSYNEQFF.

The V and J genes are TRBV7-8 and TRBJ1-5, with unresolved D. The CDR3 spans 16 residues. V lost 2 bases, J lost 0 bases, and 11 bases lay in between. CDR1 is SGHVS and CDR2 is FQNEAQ in the germline V gene. CDR3 residues: CASSLRLRSSNQPQHF. CDR3 in DNA: TGTGCCAGCAGCTTACGTTTGCGGTCTAGCAATCAGCCCCAGCATTTT.

On this clone: Different DNA sequences within this sample yield the same CDR3. The gene calls are TRBV6-1 and TRBJ1-2; D call uncertain. This CDR3 has 14 amino acids. V lost 2 bases to trimming and J lost 3 bases, with 10 bases between them. Germline CDR1 MNHNS, CDR2 SASEGT. The CDR3 DNA sequence: TGTGCCAGCAGTGAACTGGGTGGAGACTATGGCTACACCTTC. This codes for CASSELGGDYGYTF.

V gene TRBV18 combines with J gene TRBJ2-5, with 9 nucleotides matching TRBD1. The CDR3 extends over 17 amino acids. With V trimmed by 2 bases and J by 2 bases, 9 bases remained unmatched. Germline loops: CDR1 KGHSH, CDR2 LQKENI. CDR3 sequence reads: CASSPIIGTGSQETQYF. Here the CDR3 DNA reads TGTGCCAGCTCACCAATAATCGGGACAGGGTCTCAAGAGACCCAGTACTTC.